This TCR beta chain was documented in a study of blood T cell repertoires in COVID-19. Sequencing used immunoSEQ multiplex PCR; TCRdb keeps in-frame clones, though not all of them. This sample has some 320,000 clones, with around 90% found just once. The CDR3 has 16 amino acids. Trimming took 6 bases from V and 3 from J; bases not matched to a gene: 10. The germline gives CDR1 WSHSY, CDR2 SAAADI. Sample: PBMCs or T cells enriched from blood (not recorded which). The TCR was taken from a man in his 60s who had recovered from COVID-19. The rearrangement joins TRBV10-2 to TRBJ1-2; 10 bases match TRBD1. This CDR3 is CASRGRPGTGDYGYTF. The CDR3 coding sequence is TGCGCCAGCAGGGGACGTCCCGGGACAGGGGACTATGGCTACACCTTC.